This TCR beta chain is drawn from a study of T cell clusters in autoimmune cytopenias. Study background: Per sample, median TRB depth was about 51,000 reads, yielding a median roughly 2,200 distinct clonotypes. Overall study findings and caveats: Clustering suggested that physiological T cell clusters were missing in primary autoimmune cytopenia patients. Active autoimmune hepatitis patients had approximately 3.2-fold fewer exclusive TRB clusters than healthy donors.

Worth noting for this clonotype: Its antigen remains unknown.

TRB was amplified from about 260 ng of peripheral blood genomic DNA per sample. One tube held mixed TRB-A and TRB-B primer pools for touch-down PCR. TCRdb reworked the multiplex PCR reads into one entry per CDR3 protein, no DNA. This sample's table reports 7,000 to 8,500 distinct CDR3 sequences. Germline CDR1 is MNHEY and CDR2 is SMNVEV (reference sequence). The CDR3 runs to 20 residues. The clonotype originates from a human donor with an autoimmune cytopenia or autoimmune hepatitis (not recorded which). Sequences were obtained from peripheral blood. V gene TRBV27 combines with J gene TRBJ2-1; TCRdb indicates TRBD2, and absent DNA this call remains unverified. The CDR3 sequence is CASSFLPPYSGRHSYNEQFF.